The rows below give T cell receptor beta chains drawn from one sample of a study of response to subunit inactivated influenza vaccine. TCRdb re-derived calls from the RT-PCR reads in MiXCR, one entry per CDR3 protein. The repertoire holds more than 250,000 distinct CDR3 sequences, with 20% to 25% as singletons. The source was PBMCs from blood, collected 21 months after vaccination. The receptors come from a man in his fifties or sixties who received an inactivated influenza vaccine. Both conserved end residues are part of each CDR3. D genes are given only for firm matches. Only some rows state a clone size, as once, few, many or a class for expanded clones.

few	TRBV20-1	TRBJ1-1	TRBD1	TGCAGTGCTGAGGAGGACAGGAGGAACACTGAAGCTTTCTTT	CSAEEDRRNTEAFF
few	TRBV30	TRBJ1-5	TRBD1	TGTGCCTGGAAGTCTGACAGGGTGTATCAGCCCCAGCATTTT	CAWKSDRVYQPQHF
NA	TRBV28	TRBJ1-1	TRBD1	TGTGCCAGCAGTTTACCCCGACAGGGCCTCATGAACACTGAAGCTTTCTTT	CASSLPRQGLMNTEAFF
many	TRBV20-1	TRBJ1-2	NA	TGCAGTGCTGGGAGAACACCTAATAACTATGGCTACACCTTC	CSAGRTPNNYGYTF
NA	TRBV5-1	TRBJ2-7	NA	TGCGCCAGCAGCGTACAGGGTGACGAGCAGTACTTC	CASSVQGDEQYF
NA	TRBV6-1	TRBJ2-7	NA	TGTGCCAGCAGTCCTCGGCCCGGGGCTCCTCCTTGGCAGTACTTC	CASSPRPGAPPWQYF
NA	TRBV20-1	TRBJ1-2	TRBD1	TGCAGTGCTGGGACAGGGTATGCTAACTATGGCTACACCTTC	CSAGTGYANYGYTF
few	TRBV7-2	TRBJ2-5	NA	TGTGCCAGCAGCAAAGCCTCAGAGACCCAGTACTTC	CASSKASETQYF
NA	TRBV3-1	TRBJ1-2	NA	TGTGCCAGCAGCCAAGAGGACAGTTATGGCTACACCTTC	CASSQEDSYGYTF
NA	TRBV12-3/TRBV12-4	TRBJ2-7	NA	TGTGCCAGCAGTTTAGAAACAGTCTACGAGCAGTACTTC	CASSLETVYEQYF
few	TRBV10-2	TRBJ2-7	TRBD2	TGCGCCAGCAGTGAGCAAGCGGGGCCCTCCGAGCAGTACTTC	CASSEQAGPSEQYF
NA	TRBV20-1	TRBJ2-5	NA	TGCAGTGCTAGAGACACCGGCAGTCAAGAGACCCAGTACTTC	CSARDTGSQETQYF
few	TRBV28	TRBJ2-7	TRBD2	TGTGCCAGCAGGTTAGCTCTAGCGGGAGGGCGAGAGCAGTACTTC	CASRLALAGGREQYF
NA	TRBV27	TRBJ2-1	NA	TGTGCCAGCAGTTTAGGTTGGGGGAATGAGCAGTTCTTC	CASSLGWGNEQFF
few	TRBV7-2	TRBJ2-7	TRBD2	TGTGCCAGCAGCCCCAGCGGGGTCAACGAGCAGTACTTC	CASSPSGVNEQYF
few	TRBV24-1	TRBJ2-3	TRBD2	TGTGCCACCAGTGACCCCACTATAGCGGGGGGGGGGCCAGATACGCAGTATTTT	CATSDPTIAGGGPDTQYF
few	TRBV6-2/TRBV6-3	TRBJ1-1	NA	TGTGCCAGCAGTTACTCGACAGCAGCCACTGAAGCTTTCTTT	CASSYSTAATEAFF
few	TRBV7-8	TRBJ1-1	TRBD1	TGTGCCAGCAGCTTAAGGGGACAGGTTTGGACTGAAGCTTTCTTT	CASSLRGQVWTEAFF